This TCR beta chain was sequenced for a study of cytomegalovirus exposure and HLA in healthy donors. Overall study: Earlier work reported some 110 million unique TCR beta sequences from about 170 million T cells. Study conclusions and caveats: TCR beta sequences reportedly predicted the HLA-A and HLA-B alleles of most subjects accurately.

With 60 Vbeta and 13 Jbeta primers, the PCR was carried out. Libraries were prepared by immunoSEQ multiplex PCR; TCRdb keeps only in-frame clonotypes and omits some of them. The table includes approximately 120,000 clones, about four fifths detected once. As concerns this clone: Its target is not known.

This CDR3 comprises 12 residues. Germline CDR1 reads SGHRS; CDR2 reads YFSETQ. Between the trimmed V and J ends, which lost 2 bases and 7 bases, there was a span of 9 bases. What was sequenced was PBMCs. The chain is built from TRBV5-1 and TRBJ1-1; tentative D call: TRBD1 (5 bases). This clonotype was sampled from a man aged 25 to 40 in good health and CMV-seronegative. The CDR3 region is CASSLNQGEAFF. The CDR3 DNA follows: TGCGCCAGCAGCTTAAATCAGGGTGAAGCTTTCTTT.